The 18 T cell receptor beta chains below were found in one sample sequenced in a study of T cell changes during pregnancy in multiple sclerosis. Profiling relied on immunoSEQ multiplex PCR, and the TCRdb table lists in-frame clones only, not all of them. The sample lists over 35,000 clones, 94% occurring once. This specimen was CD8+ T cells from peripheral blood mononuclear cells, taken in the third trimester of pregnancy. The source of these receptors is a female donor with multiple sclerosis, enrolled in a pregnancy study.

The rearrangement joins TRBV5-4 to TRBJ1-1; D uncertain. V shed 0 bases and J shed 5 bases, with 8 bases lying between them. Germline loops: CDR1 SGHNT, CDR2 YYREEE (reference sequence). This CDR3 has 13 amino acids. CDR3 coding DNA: TGTGCCAGCAGCTTGGGGACGGGGACTGAAGCTTTCTTT. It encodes CASSLGTGTEAFF.

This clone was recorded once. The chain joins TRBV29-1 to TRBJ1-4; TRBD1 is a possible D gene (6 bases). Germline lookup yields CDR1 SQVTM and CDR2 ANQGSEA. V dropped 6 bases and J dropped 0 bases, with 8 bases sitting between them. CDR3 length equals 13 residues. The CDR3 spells CSVTGATNEKLFF. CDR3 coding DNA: TGCAGCGTGACAGGAGCAACTAATGAAAAACTGTTTTTT.

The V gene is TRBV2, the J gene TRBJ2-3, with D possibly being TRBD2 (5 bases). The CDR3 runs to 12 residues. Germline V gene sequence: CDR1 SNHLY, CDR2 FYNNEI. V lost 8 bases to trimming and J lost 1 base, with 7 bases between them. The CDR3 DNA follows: TGTGCCAGCGGAGGAGGCACAGATACGCAGTATTTT. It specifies CASGGGTDTQYF.

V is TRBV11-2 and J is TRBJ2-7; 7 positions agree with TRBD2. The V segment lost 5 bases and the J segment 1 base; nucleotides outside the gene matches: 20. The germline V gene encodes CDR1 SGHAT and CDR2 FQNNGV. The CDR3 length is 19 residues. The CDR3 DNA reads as TGTGCCAGCAGCCCGCAGACCCAACTAGCGTCTCGCCCATCCTACGAGCAGTACTTC. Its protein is CASSPQTQLASRPSYEQYF.

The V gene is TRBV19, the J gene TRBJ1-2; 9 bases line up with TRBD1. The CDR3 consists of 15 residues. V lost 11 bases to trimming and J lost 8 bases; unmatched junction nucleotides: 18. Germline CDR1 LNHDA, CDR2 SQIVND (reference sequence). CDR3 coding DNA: TGTGCCTGCTCGGACAGGGGTCTTGAGATCTGGGGCTACACCTTC. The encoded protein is CACSDRGLEIWGYTF.

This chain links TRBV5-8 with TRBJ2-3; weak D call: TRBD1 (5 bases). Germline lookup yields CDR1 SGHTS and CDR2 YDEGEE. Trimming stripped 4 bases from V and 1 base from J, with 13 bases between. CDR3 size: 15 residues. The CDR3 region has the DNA TGTGCCAGCAGCGCACAGGTCTTAGGCACAGATACGCAGTATTTT. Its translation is CASSAQVLGTDTQYF.

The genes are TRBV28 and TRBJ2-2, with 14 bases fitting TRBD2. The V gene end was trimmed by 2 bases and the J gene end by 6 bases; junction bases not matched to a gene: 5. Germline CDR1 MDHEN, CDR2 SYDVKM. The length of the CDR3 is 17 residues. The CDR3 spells CASSLGLAGGVAGELFF. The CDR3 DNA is TGTGCCAGCAGTTTAGGACTAGCGGGAGGTGTCGCCGGGGAGCTGTTTTTT.

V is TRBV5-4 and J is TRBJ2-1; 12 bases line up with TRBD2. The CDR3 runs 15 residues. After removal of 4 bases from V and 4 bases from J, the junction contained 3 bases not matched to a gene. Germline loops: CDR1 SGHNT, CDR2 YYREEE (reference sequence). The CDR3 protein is CASSLGTSGYNEQFF. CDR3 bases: TGTGCCAGCAGCCTCGGGACTAGCGGGTACAATGAGCAGTTCTTC.

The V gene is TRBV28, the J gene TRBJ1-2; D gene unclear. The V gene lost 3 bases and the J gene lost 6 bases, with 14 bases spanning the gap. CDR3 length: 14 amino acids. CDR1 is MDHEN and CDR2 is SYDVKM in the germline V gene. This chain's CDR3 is CASSFFSLGHGYTF. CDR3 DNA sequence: TGTGCCAGCAGTTTTTTTTCCCTTGGCCATGGCTACACCTTC.

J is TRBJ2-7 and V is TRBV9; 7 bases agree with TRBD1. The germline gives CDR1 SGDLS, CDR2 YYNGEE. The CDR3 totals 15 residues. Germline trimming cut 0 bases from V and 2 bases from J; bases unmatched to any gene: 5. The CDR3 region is CASSVDGQVTYEQYF. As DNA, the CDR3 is TGTGCCAGCAGCGTAGACGGACAGGTGACCTACGAGCAGTACTTC.

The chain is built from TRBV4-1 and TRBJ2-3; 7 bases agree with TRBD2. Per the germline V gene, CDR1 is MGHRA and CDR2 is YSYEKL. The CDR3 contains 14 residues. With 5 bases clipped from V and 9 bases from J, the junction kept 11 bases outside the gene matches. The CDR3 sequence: CASSDTGTTLTQYF. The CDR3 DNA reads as TGCGCCAGCAGCGACACCGGGACTACTTTAACGCAGTATTTT.

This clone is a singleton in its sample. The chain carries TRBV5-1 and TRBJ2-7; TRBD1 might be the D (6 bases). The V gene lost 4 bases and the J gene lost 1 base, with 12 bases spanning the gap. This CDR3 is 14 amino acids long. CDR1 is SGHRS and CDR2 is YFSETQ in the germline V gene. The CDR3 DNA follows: TGCGCCAGCAGCGGGACCCAGGGGTCCTACGAGCAGTACTTC. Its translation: CASSGTQGSYEQYF.

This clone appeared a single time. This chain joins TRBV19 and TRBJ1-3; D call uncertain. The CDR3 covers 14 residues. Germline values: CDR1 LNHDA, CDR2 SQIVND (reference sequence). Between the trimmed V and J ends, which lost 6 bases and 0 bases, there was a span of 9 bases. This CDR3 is CASSPTASGNTIYF. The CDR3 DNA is TGTGCCAGTAGCCCCACAGCCTCTGGAAACACCATATATTTT.

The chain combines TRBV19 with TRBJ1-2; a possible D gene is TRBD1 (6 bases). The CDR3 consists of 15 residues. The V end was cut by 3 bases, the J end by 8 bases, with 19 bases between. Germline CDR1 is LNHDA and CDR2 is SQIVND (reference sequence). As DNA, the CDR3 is TGTGCCAGTAGTATCTCTCTGGGGGGGCGGCTCGGCTACACCTTC. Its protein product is CASSISLGGRLGYTF.

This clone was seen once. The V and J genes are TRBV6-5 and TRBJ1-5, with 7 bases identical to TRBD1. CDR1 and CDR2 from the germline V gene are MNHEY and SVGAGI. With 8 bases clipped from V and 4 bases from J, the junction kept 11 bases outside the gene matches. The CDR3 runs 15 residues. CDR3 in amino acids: CASERDSHLNQPQHF. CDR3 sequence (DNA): TGTGCCAGCGAACGGGACAGCCACTTGAATCAGCCCCAGCATTTT.

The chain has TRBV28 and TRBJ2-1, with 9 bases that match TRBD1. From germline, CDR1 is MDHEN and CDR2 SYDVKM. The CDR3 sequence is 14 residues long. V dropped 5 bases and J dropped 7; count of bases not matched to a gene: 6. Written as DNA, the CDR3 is TGTGCCAGCAGTCTTGGACAGGGGACGAATGAGCAGTTCTTC. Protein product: CASSLGQGTNEQFF.

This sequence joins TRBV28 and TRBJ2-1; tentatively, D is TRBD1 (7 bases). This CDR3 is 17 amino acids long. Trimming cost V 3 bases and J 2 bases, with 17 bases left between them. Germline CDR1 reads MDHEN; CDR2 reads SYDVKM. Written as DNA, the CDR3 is TGTGCCAGCAGTTTTGAAGCAGGAGGGGGCCCCTACAATGAGCAGTTCTTC. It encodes CASSFEAGGGPYNEQFF. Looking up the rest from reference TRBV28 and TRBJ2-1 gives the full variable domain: DVKVTQSSRYLVKRTGEKVFLECVQDMDHENMFWYRQDPGLGLRLIYFSYDVKMKEKGDIPEGYSVSREKKERFSLILESASTNQTSMYLCASSFEAGGGPYNEQFFGPGTRLTVL.

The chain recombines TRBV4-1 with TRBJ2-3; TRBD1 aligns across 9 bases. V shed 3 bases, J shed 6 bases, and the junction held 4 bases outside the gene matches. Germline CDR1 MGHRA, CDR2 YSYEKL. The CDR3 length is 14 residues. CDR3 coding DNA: TGCGCCAGCAGCCAGACGACAGGGGGGGATACGCAGTATTTT. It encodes CASSQTTGGDTQYF.